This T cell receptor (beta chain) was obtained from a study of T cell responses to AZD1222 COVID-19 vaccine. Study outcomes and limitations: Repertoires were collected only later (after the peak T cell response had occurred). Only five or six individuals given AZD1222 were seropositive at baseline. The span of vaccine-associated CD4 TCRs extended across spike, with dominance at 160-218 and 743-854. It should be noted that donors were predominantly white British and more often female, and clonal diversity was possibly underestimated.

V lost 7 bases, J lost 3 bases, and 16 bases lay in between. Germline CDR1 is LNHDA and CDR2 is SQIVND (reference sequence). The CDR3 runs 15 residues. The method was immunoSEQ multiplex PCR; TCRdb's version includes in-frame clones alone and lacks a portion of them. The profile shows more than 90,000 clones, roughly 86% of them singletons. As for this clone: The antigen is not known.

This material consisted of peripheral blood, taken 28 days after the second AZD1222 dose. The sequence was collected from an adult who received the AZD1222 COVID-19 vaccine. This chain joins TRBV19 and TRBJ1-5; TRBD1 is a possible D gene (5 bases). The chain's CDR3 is CASMFGGRNNQPQHF. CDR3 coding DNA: TGTGCCAGTATGTTCGGGGGACGCAACAATCAGCCCCAGCATTTT.